These 24 T cell receptor beta chains were all obtained from the same sample, sequenced in a study of shared clonotypes between healthy human individuals. The data were produced by immunoSEQ multiplex PCR, yet TCRdb's version contains in-frame clones alone and is incomplete. The data show 950,000 to 1,100,000 clones, 60% to 80% seen once. The source material was memory CD4+ T cells sorted from blood. Subset specified: CD45RA-negative fraction. These receptor sequences come from a man younger than 30 in good health.

This clone is a singleton in its sample. This chain links TRBV11-3 with TRBJ2-3; 7 bases match TRBD2. This CDR3 is built from 16 residues. Looked up from germline, CDR1 is SGHNT and CDR2 is YENEEA. With V trimmed by 3 bases and J by 5 bases, 11 bases remained unmatched. CDR3 sequence (DNA): TGTGCCAGCAGCTTGGGCGGAGCGGGGTACTTAGATACGCAGTATTTT. This sequence encodes CASSLGGAGYLDTQYF. The variable domain in full, completed from reference TRBV11-3 and TRBJ2-3, reads EAGVVQSPRYKIIEKKQPVAFWCNPISGHNTLYWYLQNLGQGPELLIRYENEEAVDDSQLPKDRFSAERLKGVDSTLKIQPAELGDSAVYLCASSLGGAGYLDTQYFGPGTRLTVL.

This clone occurred once. V gene TRBV18 combines with J gene TRBJ2-2; the match to TRBD1 covers 8 bases. With V trimmed by 2 bases and J by 5 bases, 7 bases remained unmatched. Germline V gives CDR1 KGHSH, CDR2 LQKENI. The CDR3 runs 16 residues. The CDR3 DNA is TGTGCCAGCTCACCATCGGACAGGGTTTTAACCGGGGAGCTGTTTTTT. As protein: CASSPSDRVLTGELFF.

The sample holds a few counts of this clone. The genes are TRBV10-3 and TRBJ2-2; D is ambiguous. Germline V gene lookup returns CDR1 ENHRY and CDR2 SYGVKD. The CDR3 is 13 residues long. Trimming cost V 6 bases and J 1 base, with 6 bases left between them. The CDR3 DNA sequence: TGTGCCATCAGGGTCATGAACACCGGGGAGCTGTTTTTT. This codes for CAIRVMNTGELFF.

This chain links TRBV5-6 with TRBJ2-2; TRBD1 aligns across 10 bases. Trimming at V came to 0 bases and at J to 3 bases, leaving 8 bases not matched to a gene. The CDR3 loop spans 18 amino acids. Looked up from germline, CDR1 is SGHDT and CDR2 is YYEEEE. The CDR3 is CASSLVRAGTGDTGELFF. The DNA of the CDR3 is TGTGCCAGCAGCTTGGTTAGAGCCGGGACAGGGGACACCGGGGAGCTGTTTTTT. Looking up the rest from reference TRBV5-6 and TRBJ2-2 gives the full variable domain: DAGVTQSPTHLIKTRGQQVTLRCSPKSGHDTVSWYQQALGQGPQFIFQYYEEEERQRGNFPDRFSGHQFPNYSSELNVNALLLGDSALYLCASSLVRAGTGDTGELFFGEGSRLTVL.

The rearrangement joins TRBV4-3 to TRBJ2-3; 9 bases line up with TRBD2. V dropped 1 base and J dropped 0; count of bases not matched to a gene: 8. From germline, CDR1 is LGHNA and CDR2 YSLEER. This CDR3 region has 18 residues. The CDR3 sequence: CASSQVLLLAGSTDTQYF. CDR3 DNA sequence: TGCGCCAGCAGCCAAGTCCTCCTACTAGCGGGCAGCACAGATACGCAGTATTTT.

The gene calls are TRBV5-4 and TRBJ2-1, with 9 bases matching TRBD1. The CDR3 consists of 14 residues. After removal of 4 bases from V and 8 bases from J, the junction contained 7 bases not matched to a gene. The germline V gene has CDR1 SGHNT and CDR2 YYREEE (reference sequence). The CDR3 DNA sequence: TGTGCCAGCAGCCCCCGGGACAGGGACCATGAGCAGTTCTTC. Encoded protein: CASSPRDRDHEQFF.

The rearrangement uses TRBV4-2 and TRBJ2-3; D may correspond to TRBD1 or TRBD2 (5 bases each). The germline CDR1 and CDR2 sequences are LGHNA and YNFKEQ. The CDR3 runs to 13 residues. V was trimmed by 8 bases and J by 3 bases, leaving 12 bases between them. The CDR3 reads CASRGERTDTQYF. The CDR3 coding sequence is TGTGCCAGCCGAGGGGAGCGGACAGATACGCAGTATTTT.

The count of this clone is one. This rearrangement joins TRBV5-1 to TRBJ2-2; D perhaps matches TRBD2 (5 bases). This CDR3 is built from 15 residues. Per germline, CDR1 SGHRS and CDR2 YFSETQ. Between the trimmed V and J ends, which lost 2 bases and 5 bases, there was a span of 13 bases. The CDR3 DNA sequence: TGCGCCAGCAGCTTAAGGCTCCCGGGGACCGGGGAGCTGTTTTTT. This codes for CASSLRLPGTGELFF.

This clone occurred many times. The J gene is TRBJ2-7, the V gene TRBV29-1; D is perhaps TRBD2 (7 bases). This CDR3 spans 16 amino acids. V was clipped by 4 bases and J by 1 base, with 20 bases between them. The germline CDR1 and CDR2 sequences are SQVTM and ANQGSEA. The CDR3 region is CSVGRPAGAVSYEQYF. CDR3 DNA sequence: TGCAGCGTTGGACGTCCTGCGGGGGCAGTTTCCTACGAGCAGTACTTC.

The table lists this clone with a few counts. This CDR3 is CASSQEGLTEAFF. Here the CDR3 DNA reads TGCGCCAGCAGCCAAGAGGGTCTCACTGAAGCTTTCTTT. This chain joins TRBV4-1 and TRBJ1-1; D uncertain. V dropped 0 bases and J dropped 4 bases, with 6 bases sitting between them. CDR3 length: 13 residues. Germline V gene data show CDR1 as MGHRA and CDR2 as YSYEKL.

V gene TRBV19 combines with J gene TRBJ1-6, with 9 bases matching TRBD1. V was clipped by 4 bases and J by 10 bases; unmatched bases: 5. Looked up from germline, CDR1 is LNHDA and CDR2 is SQIVND (reference sequence). The length of the CDR3 is 14 residues. The CDR3 is CASSTRDRESPLHF. The CDR3 DNA reads TGTGCCAGTAGTACACGGGACAGGGAGTCACCCCTCCACTTT.

The chain joins TRBV6-1 to TRBJ1-5, with D possibly TRBD1 on 5 matching bases. The V and J ends lost 6 bases and 3 bases respectively, with 9 bases between them. The germline gives CDR1 MNHNS, CDR2 SASEGT. The CDR3 loop spans 13 amino acids. CDR3 residues: CASSEGSNQPQHF. In DNA, the CDR3 is TGTGCCAGCAGCGAGGGGTCCAATCAGCCCCAGCATTTT.

The CDR3 coding sequence is TGCGCCAGCAGCTTGGAAGGTTCCAGGACAGCCTACGAGCAGTACTTC. This sequence encodes CASSLEGSRTAYEQYF. The rearrangement joins TRBV5-1 to TRBJ2-7; D might be TRBD1 (6 bases). The CDR3 has 16 amino acids. Germline V lookup: CDR1 SGHRS, CDR2 YFSETQ. Trimming left V 0 bases short and J 2 bases short, with 15 bases between.

The chain uses TRBV6-6 and TRBJ2-6, with 7 bases identical to TRBD1. The CDR3 is 16 residues long. Germline-derived CDR1 and CDR2 are MNHNY and SVGAGI (reference sequence). The trim removed 6 bases at V and 0 bases at J, leaving 5 bases unmatched. The DNA for the CDR3 is TGTGCCAGCAGGGGGACAGATGCCTCTGGGGCCAACGTCCTGACTTTC. Its protein is CASRGTDASGANVLTF.

The chain couples TRBV7-2 to TRBJ2-7; 10 nucleotides line up with TRBD2. Unmatched junction bases numbered 8, after V lost 5 bases and J lost 4 bases. Germline-derived CDR1 and CDR2 are SGHTA and FQGNSA. The CDR3 covers 15 residues. The CDR3 region is CASSPKREGRYEQYF. In DNA, the CDR3 is TGTGCCAGCAGCCCTAAGCGGGAGGGAAGGTACGAGCAGTACTTC.

The chain links TRBV10-1 to TRBJ1-6, with D perhaps TRBD1 (6 bases). The CDR3 extends over 12 amino acids. V gave up 2 bases and J gave up 14 bases, with 10 bases separating them. Germline CDR1 WNHNN, CDR2 SYGVQD (reference sequence). Written as DNA, the CDR3 is TGCGCCAGCAGTGAGCCCAGGGGAACCCTCCACTTT. Encoded protein: CASSEPRGTLHF.

V and J are TRBV18 and TRBJ1-1; no clear D. The CDR3 has 15 residues. In germline, CDR1 is KGHSH, CDR2 LQKENI. The ends were cut back, 1 base at V and 2 bases at J, with 11 bases in the middle. The chain's CDR3 is CASSPRTLGNTEAFF. In DNA, the CDR3 is TGTGCCAGCTCACCACGTACTCTGGGAAACACTGAAGCTTTCTTT. Filled out from reference TRBV18 and TRBJ1-1, the complete variable domain reads NAGVMQNPRHLVRRRGQEARLRCSPMKGHSHVYWYRQLPEEGLKFMVYLQKENIIDESGMPKERFSAEFPKEGPSILRIQQVVRGDSAAYFCASSPRTLGNTEAFFGQGTRLTVV.

This clone appeared a few times. The V call is TRBV13, the J call TRBJ1-1; D gene ambiguous. Germline V lookup: CDR1 PRHDT, CDR2 FYEKMQ (reference sequence). The CDR3 has 18 amino acids. V was pared by 5 bases and J by 0 bases, with 22 bases between. CDR3 protein: CASSTGRTGWGLNTEAFF. The CDR3 DNA reads as TGTGCCAGCAGCACCGGACGGACGGGTTGGGGTCTGAACACTGAAGCTTTCTTT. The variable domain in full, completed from reference TRBV13 and TRBJ1-1, reads AAGVIQSPRHLIKEKRETATLKCYPIPRHDTVYWYQQGPGQDPQFLISFYEKMQSDKGSIPDRFSAQQFSDYHSELNMSSLELGDSALYFCASSTGRTGWGLNTEAFFGQGTRLTVV.

There are a few counts of this clone. This chain joins TRBV7-2 and TRBJ2-7; either TRBD1 or TRBD2 may supply D (5 bases each). In germline, CDR1 is SGHTA, CDR2 FQGNSA. This CDR3 has 14 amino acids. V was cut by 1 base and J by 2 bases, with 9 bases left in between. The CDR3 DNA sequence: TGTGCCAGCAGCTTAGGGGGGTCCGCCTACGAGCAGTACTTC. Translation: CASSLGGSAYEQYF.

The chain employs TRBV11-1 and TRBJ2-6; TRBD2 agrees at 7 bases. CDR1 and CDR2 from the germline V gene are SGHAT and FQDESV (reference sequence). V lost 2 bases to trimming and J lost 1 base; unmatched junction nucleotides: 2. The CDR3 is made up of 16 amino acids. The CDR3 sequence: CASSLSGGSGANVLTF. CDR3 nucleotide sequence: TGTGCCAGCAGCTTATCCGGGGGGTCTGGGGCCAACGTCCTGACTTTC.

CDR3 sequence reads: CASSLEAANMNTEAFF. The CDR3 nucleotides read TGTGCCAGCAGCTTAGAGGCAGCAAACATGAACACTGAAGCTTTCTTT. The rearrangement links TRBV7-6 to TRBJ1-1; D ambiguous. Germline lookup yields CDR1 SGHVS and CDR2 FNYEAQ. V lost 1 base, J lost 0 bases, and 12 bases lay in between. This CDR3 has 16 residues. Looking up the rest from reference TRBV7-6 and TRBJ1-1 gives the full variable domain: GAGVSQSPRYKVTKRGQDVALRCDPISGHVSLYWYRQALGQGPEFLTYFNYEAQQDKSGLPNDRFSAERPEGSISTLTIQRTEQRDSAMYRCASSLEAANMNTEAFFGQGTRLTVV.

V is TRBV11-2 and J is TRBJ1-3, with D maybe TRBD1 (5 bases). Germline V lookup: CDR1 SGHAT, CDR2 FQNNGV. V dropped 3 bases and J dropped 5 bases, with 8 bases sitting between them. The CDR3 is made up of 13 amino acids. The CDR3 DNA is TGTGCCAGCAGCTTGGGGGTCAGAAACACCATATATTTT. It translates to CASSLGVRNTIYF.

The rearrangement uses TRBV6-6 and TRBJ2-2, with unresolved D. The V and J ends lost 7 bases and 4 bases respectively, with 19 bases between them. Germline V lookup: CDR1 MNHNY, CDR2 SVGAGI (reference sequence). This CDR3 comprises 16 residues. CDR3 sequence: CASNDPTDLGTGELFF. The CDR3 DNA is TGTGCCAGCAACGACCCCACAGATTTGGGCACCGGGGAGCTGTTTTTT.

This sequence joins TRBV9 and TRBJ1-2; D perhaps matches TRBD1 (6 bases). CDR1 SGDLS and CDR2 YYNGEE come from the germline V gene. CDR3 length: 13 amino acids. V dropped 7 bases and J dropped 3 bases, with 13 bases sitting between them. Written as DNA, the CDR3 is TGTGCCAGCTCCACAGGGCACGACTATGGCTACACCTTC. This codes for CASSTGHDYGYTF.